A selection of T cell receptor beta chains follows, all from one sample in a study of cytomegalovirus exposure and HLA in healthy donors. Assay used: immunoSEQ multiplex PCR; TCRdb lists only in-frame clones, some missing. The profile covers roughly 140,000 clones, with about 74% appearing a single time and 4.5% to 6% taken by the ten largest. Sequencing was performed on PBMCs. These receptors all stem from a woman in her forties or fifties in good health and CMV-seronegative. Both conserved end residues are part of each CDR3. D genes are given only for firm matches. Rows give clone size only sometimes, using once, few, many, or a class for an expanded clone.

d_call: -; j_call: TRBJ1-5; v_call: TRBV2; clone_size: -; cdr3_aa: CASGGAHGNQPQHF; cdr3_nt: TGTGCCAGCGGGGGGGCGCACGGCAATCAGCCCCAGCATTTT
d_call: TRBD1; j_call: TRBJ1-5; v_call: TRBV5-8; clone_size: -; cdr3_aa: CASSFHRGVSQPQHF; cdr3_nt: TGTGCCAGCAGCTTCCACAGGGGGGTGTCTCAGCCCCAGCATTTT
d_call: TRBD1; j_call: TRBJ2-7; v_call: TRBV6-5; clone_size: -; cdr3_aa: CASSRDRGYEQYF; cdr3_nt: TGTGCCAGCAGTCGGGACAGGGGCTACGAGCAGTACTTC
d_call: -; j_call: TRBJ2-2; v_call: TRBV30; clone_size: -; cdr3_aa: CAWSVLFSTGELFF; cdr3_nt: TGTGCCTGGAGTGTACTGTTTAGCACCGGGGAGCTGTTTTTT
d_call: TRBD1; j_call: TRBJ1-1; v_call: TRBV7-6; clone_size: -; cdr3_aa: CASSLGARGFTNTEAFF; cdr3_nt: TGTGCCAGCAGCCTCGGGGCCAGGGGGTTTACAAACACTGAAGCTTTCTTT
d_call: -; j_call: TRBJ1-3; v_call: TRBV6-6; clone_size: -; cdr3_aa: CASGGGGNTIYF; cdr3_nt: TGTGCCAGCGGGGGCGGTGGGAACACCATATATTTT
d_call: -; j_call: TRBJ1-2; v_call: TRBV4-3; clone_size: -; cdr3_aa: CASSQAGNYGYTF; cdr3_nt: TGCGCCAGCAGCCAAGCAGGAAACTATGGCTACACCTTC
d_call: TRBD1; j_call: TRBJ2-6; v_call: TRBV6-1; clone_size: few; cdr3_aa: CASRDRVSGANVLTF; cdr3_nt: TGTGCCAGCAGGGACAGGGTCTCTGGGGCCAACGTCCTGACTTTC
d_call: -; j_call: TRBJ1-4; v_call: TRBV5-6; clone_size: -; cdr3_aa: CASSFQGRINEKLFF; cdr3_nt: TGTGCCAGCAGCTTTCAGGGAAGGATTAATGAAAAACTGTTTTTT
d_call: -; j_call: TRBJ1-1; v_call: TRBV19; clone_size: few; cdr3_aa: CASSRVGHEAFF; cdr3_nt: TGTGCCAGTAGTAGAGTGGGGCATGAAGCTTTCTTT
d_call: -; j_call: TRBJ2-1; v_call: TRBV28; clone_size: -; cdr3_aa: CASSPSRRAHEQFF; cdr3_nt: TGTGCCAGCAGCCCCTCCCGCAGGGCCCATGAGCAGTTCTTC
d_call: -; j_call: TRBJ1-6; v_call: TRBV27; clone_size: -; cdr3_aa: CASSDSGLYNSPLHF; cdr3_nt: TGTGCCAGCAGCGATTCCGGACTGTATAATTCACCCCTCCACTTT
d_call: TRBD2; j_call: TRBJ2-5; v_call: TRBV5-4; clone_size: -; cdr3_aa: CASSLIGGGIQETQYF; cdr3_nt: TGTGCCAGCAGCTTGATCGGCGGGGGGATTCAAGAGACCCAGTACTTC
d_call: -; j_call: TRBJ1-6; v_call: TRBV18; clone_size: -; cdr3_aa: CASSPALTSSSYNSPLHF; cdr3_nt: TGTGCCAGCTCCCCCGCCCTAACGTCGAGCTCCTATAATTCACCCCTCCACTTT
d_call: -; j_call: TRBJ2-2; v_call: TRBV5-7; clone_size: -; cdr3_aa: CASRGPWDTGELFF; cdr3_nt: TGTGCCAGCAGGGGGCCTTGGGACACCGGGGAGCTGTTTTTT
d_call: -; j_call: TRBJ1-4; v_call: TRBV4-2; clone_size: -; cdr3_aa: CASSQDGRSTEKLFF; cdr3_nt: TGTGCCAGCAGCCAAGATGGGAGATCCACTGAAAAACTGTTTTTT
d_call: -; j_call: TRBJ2-3; v_call: TRBV5-4; clone_size: -; cdr3_aa: CASSLPRAGVGTDTQYF; cdr3_nt: TGTGCCAGCAGCTTGCCTAGGGCCGGGGTTGGCACAGATACGCAGTATTTT
d_call: -; j_call: TRBJ1-4; v_call: TRBV13; clone_size: -; cdr3_aa: CASSLGTANEKLFF; cdr3_nt: TGTGCCAGCAGCTTAGGGACAGCTAATGAAAAACTGTTTTTT
d_call: -; j_call: TRBJ1-4; v_call: TRBV5-3; clone_size: -; cdr3_aa: CASNLGEKLFF; cdr3_nt: TGTGCCAGCAATCTCGGTGAAAAACTGTTTTTT
d_call: -; j_call: TRBJ1-1; v_call: TRBV4-1; clone_size: few; cdr3_aa: CASSQVFTSRPEAFF; cdr3_nt: TGCGCCAGCAGCCAAGTATTTACCTCGCGGCCCGAAGCTTTCTTT
d_call: TRBD2; j_call: TRBJ2-1; v_call: TRBV7-2; clone_size: -; cdr3_aa: CASSKTSGGTYNEQFF; cdr3_nt: TGTGCCAGCAGCAAGACTAGCGGGGGGACCTACAATGAGCAGTTCTTC
d_call: -; j_call: TRBJ1-1; v_call: TRBV29-1; clone_size: -; cdr3_aa: CSVERDMNTEAFF; cdr3_nt: TGCAGCGTTGAAAGGGACATGAACACTGAAGCTTTCTTT
d_call: -; j_call: TRBJ2-3; v_call: TRBV7-6; clone_size: -; cdr3_aa: CASSSGLGRDTQYF; cdr3_nt: TGTGCCAGCAGCTCAGGCCTGGGGCGGGATACGCAGTATTTT
d_call: -; j_call: TRBJ2-5; v_call: TRBV9; clone_size: few; cdr3_aa: CASSPLGLPQETQYF; cdr3_nt: TGTGCCAGCAGCCCCTTGGGACTTCCTCAAGAGACCCAGTACTTC
d_call: -; j_call: TRBJ2-7; v_call: TRBV5-5; clone_size: -; cdr3_aa: CASTPGLPPREQYF; cdr3_nt: TGTGCCAGCACACCCGGACTTCCTCCTCGAGAGCAATACTTC
d_call: TRBD1; j_call: TRBJ2-7; v_call: TRBV10-1; clone_size: -; cdr3_aa: CASSVSRQGGNEQYF; cdr3_nt: TGCGCCAGCAGTGTATCTCGACAGGGGGGAAACGAGCAGTACTTC
d_call: -; j_call: TRBJ1-1; v_call: TRBV7-9; clone_size: -; cdr3_aa: CASSKGQGVTEAFF; cdr3_nt: TGTGCCAGCAGCAAAGGTCAGGGTGTCACTGAAGCTTTCTTT
d_call: -; j_call: TRBJ2-1; v_call: TRBV7-9; clone_size: -; cdr3_aa: CASSLARGASYNEQFF; cdr3_nt: TGTGCCAGCAGCTTAGCGCGCGGGGCCTCCTACAATGAGCAGTTCTTC
d_call: -; j_call: TRBJ1-2; v_call: TRBV2; clone_size: -; cdr3_aa: CASTKDRFGYGYTF; cdr3_nt: TGTGCCAGCACAAAAGACCGATTCGGGTATGGCTACACCTTC
d_call: -; j_call: TRBJ2-7; v_call: TRBV4-1; clone_size: few; cdr3_aa: CASSPTTRQSFYEQYF; cdr3_nt: TGCGCCAGCAGCCCGACCACCAGACAGTCTTTCTACGAGCAGTACTTC
d_call: TRBD1; j_call: TRBJ2-3; v_call: TRBV6-4; clone_size: -; cdr3_aa: CASRDRVADTQYF; cdr3_nt: TGTGCCAGCCGGGACAGGGTGGCAGATACGCAGTATTTT
d_call: TRBD1; j_call: TRBJ2-1; v_call: TRBV29-1; clone_size: -; cdr3_aa: CSVPGQQQFF; cdr3_nt: TGCAGCGTTCCGGGACAGCAGCAGTTCTTC
d_call: -; j_call: TRBJ1-3; v_call: TRBV4-2; clone_size: -; cdr3_aa: CASSYERHRSGNTIYF; cdr3_nt: TGTGCCAGCAGCTACGAAAGACACCGCTCTGGAAACACCATATATTTT